This TCR beta chain derives from a study of post-analysis software for immune sequencing data. In the study overall: Clinical courses comprised relapsing-remitting, secondary progressive and progressive-relapsing multiple sclerosis. Findings of the study overall: Samples from one preparation batch, clustered by F measure, grouped strongly together. Controls had lower frequencies than patients of about 5 TRBV segments, which included TRBV5-6, TRBV5-1 and TRBV20-1. The normalized Chao1 diversity of multiple sclerosis patients was significantly lower than that of controls.

This CDR3 spans 19 amino acids. The trim removed 10 bases at V and 2 bases at J, leaving 25 bases unmatched. Looked up from germline, CDR1 is MRHNA and CDR2 is SNTAGT. This clonotype was picked up a small number of times. No antigen is known for it. TCR beta cDNA libraries had unique molecular identifiers. TCRdb used MiXCR to reprocess the PCR reads, holding one entry per CDR3 protein. The sample lists about 770,000 distinct CDR3 sequences; under 60% were seen once. J is TRBJ2-7 and V is TRBV6-4; 8 bases are shared with TRBD1. The specimen sequenced was blood. The TCR comes from a girl aged 10-17 years with multiple sclerosis. This CDR3 is CAKGIKDRVPPAKTYEQYF. In nucleotides, the CDR3 is TGTGCCAAAGGTATAAAGGACAGGGTCCCTCCGGCTAAAACCTACGAGCAGTACTTC.